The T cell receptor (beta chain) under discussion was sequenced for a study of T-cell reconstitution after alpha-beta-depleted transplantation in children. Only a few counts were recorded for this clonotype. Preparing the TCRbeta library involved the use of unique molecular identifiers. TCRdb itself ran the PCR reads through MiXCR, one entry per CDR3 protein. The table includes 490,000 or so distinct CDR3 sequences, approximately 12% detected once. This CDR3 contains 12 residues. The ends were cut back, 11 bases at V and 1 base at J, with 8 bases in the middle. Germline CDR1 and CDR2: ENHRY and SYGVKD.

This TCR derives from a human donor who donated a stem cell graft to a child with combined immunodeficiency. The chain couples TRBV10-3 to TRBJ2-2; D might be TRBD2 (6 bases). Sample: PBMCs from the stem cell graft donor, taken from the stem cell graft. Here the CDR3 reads CAAGLNTGELFF. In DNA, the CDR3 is TGTGCCGCGGGACTGAACACCGGGGAGCTGTTTTTT.